This is a list of T cell receptor beta chains from one sample in a study of OX40 agonist ivuxolimab in advanced cancers. TCRdb's table, derived via immunoSEQ multiplex PCR, lists solely in-frame clones and lacks some. Among about 61,000 clones listed, 80% to 95% were seen once. The input for sequencing was CD4+ or CD8+ T cells sorted from blood, taken in a trial of the OX40 agonist ivuxolimab. The receptors were gathered from an adult with an advanced solid tumor such as melanoma, head and neck, liver or kidney cancer. Both conserved end residues are part of each CDR3. Fields, in order: V gene, J gene, CDR3 protein.

TRBV28	TRBJ2-7	CASSSTYEQYF
TRBV9	TRBJ2-7	CASSVGQEHTYEQYF
TRBV30	TRBJ1-2	CALVEDSLKYGYTF
TRBV12-5	TRBJ2-1	CASELVYNEQFF
TRBV5-4	TRBJ2-7	CASSQTSGSYEQYF
TRBV6-6	TRBJ2-5	CASSVGETQYF
TRBV9	TRBJ2-3	CASSVAPTDTQYF
TRBV4-3	TRBJ1-2	CASSQGTGRGGYGYTF
TRBV4-3	TRBJ1-6	CASSQSLTGLGSYNSPLHF
TRBV6-5	TRBJ2-1	CASSYSSGGRLIF
TRBV5-1	TRBJ1-5	CASSLGGYSNQPQHF
TRBV29-1	TRBJ1-2	CSVEGGLDYGYTF
TRBV6-4	TRBJ2-6	CASSRGSGANVLTF
TRBV28	TRBJ1-5	CASSTTGRDQPQHF
TRBV9	TRBJ2-3	CASSEEDTDTQYF
TRBV30	TRBJ2-2	CAWSLAPPGELFF
TRBV28	TRBJ1-2	CASSFHRGNNYGYTF
TRBV9	TRBJ2-3	CASSEYRSTDTQYF
TRBV30	TRBJ2-1	CACGTSGREYNEQFF
TRBV28	TRBJ2-3	CASGVTSGASDTQYF
TRBV30	TRBJ2-7	CAWSPWDEQGPGQYF
TRBV11-2	TRBJ1-3	CASSLDISLRGVSGNTIYF
TRBV4-2	TRBJ1-5	CASSQEEGAGNQPQHF
TRBV12-5	TRBJ1-3	CASGFGGSYSGNTIYF
TRBV11-2	TRBJ2-7	CASSLGFSPYEQYF
TRBV28	TRBJ1-5	CASSFVRGSYQPQHF
TRBV4-2	TRBJ2-1	CASSFADSGVTVEQFF
TRBV6-1	TRBJ2-7	CASSVYSRLGWAYEQYF
TRBV9	TRBJ2-1	CASSVGVYNEQFF
TRBV19	TRBJ1-2	CASSTRDRSTTGFNYGYTF
TRBV4-3	TRBJ2-1	CASSQDGGRYNEQFF
TRBV28	TRBJ2-3	CASSLSMGLSTDTQYF
TRBV28	TRBJ2-7	CASSLRFISYEQYF
TRBV9	TRBJ2-1	CASSTGNEQFF
TRBV28	TRBJ1-5	CASSLSGQGAFQPQHF
TRBV30	TRBJ1-2	CAWTQGLVGYTF
TRBV7-3	TRBJ2-3	CASSLNSRGLRDTQYF
TRBV19	TRBJ2-7	CASSMVKGGQGADEQYF
TRBV2	TRBJ1-6	CASSEENHSPLHF
TRBV28	TRBJ2-7	CASSLRQGPHEQYF
TRBV28	TRBJ2-1	CASSFWDYNEQFF
TRBV4-3	TRBJ1-5	CASSQDRVTGSGQPQHF
TRBV11-1	TRBJ2-3	CASSLLGGSDTDTQYF
TRBV6-5	TRBJ1-4	CASSSLSGTNEKLFF
TRBV6-1	TRBJ2-4	CASRGLHKEGDIQYF
TRBV2	TRBJ1-6	CASSEVGDNSPLHF
TRBV27	TRBJ2-1	CASSDRVYNEQFF
TRBV27	TRBJ2-1	CASSILRTYNEQFF
TRBV29-1	TRBJ2-4	CSVGDSGPSLYF
TRBV7-6	TRBJ1-3	CASSLGSFGSGNTIYF
TRBV6-6	TRBJ2-1	CASSYGGGADEQFF
TRBV6-1	TRBJ2-5	CASSYQETQYF
TRBV29-1	TRBJ2-7	CSVEMTGTDSYEQYF